This TCR beta chain was sequenced during a study of identical twins. General observations from the study: Twin pairs' shared out-of-frame alpha sequences were enriched in low generation probability. Modeled out-of-frame TCR alpha sharing in monozygotic twins fell below observed levels.

TCRdb independently ran MiXCR on the 5' RACE reads; one entry per CDR3 protein. This sample has 1.5 million to 2 million distinct CDR3 sequences, with roughly 35% found just once. Germline values: CDR1 LGHDT, CDR2 YNNKEL (reference sequence). V shed 1 base and J 0 bases; nucleotides not matched to a gene: 9. CDR3 length equals 17 residues. The table lists this clonotype with a few counts. What it binds is unknown. This rearrangement joins TRBV3-1 to TRBJ2-7, with 7 bases lining up with TRBD2. Sequencing input: cord blood. The origin of this receptor is a newborn girl in good health. The CDR3: CASSQGWTSLSSYEQYF. CDR3 nucleotides: TGTGCCAGCAGCCAAGGGTGGACTAGTCTGAGCTCCTACGAGCAGTACTTC.